The 21 T cell receptor beta chains presented below share a single source sample, sequenced in a study of cytomegalovirus exposure and HLA in healthy donors. Amplification used 60 Vbeta primers and 13 Jbeta primers. Produced via immunoSEQ multiplex PCR; TCRdb's table is partial and in-frame only. The sample comprises around 180,000 clones, less than 75% of which are singletons, and about 1.4% rests with the top ten. Material: PBMCs. These receptors all stem from a girl aged 10 to 17 in good health and CMV-seronegative.

This clone was found a few times. This chain joins TRBV2 and TRBJ2-1; possibly TRBD2 for D (5 bases). The germline gives CDR1 SNHLY, CDR2 FYNNEI. V lost 8 bases and J 5 bases, leaving 19 bases between the germline ends. This CDR3 contains 15 residues. The CDR3 coding sequence is TGTGCCAGCTCAAATCCGGGCGGGCGCCACAATGAGCAGTTCTTC. It translates to CASSNPGGRHNEQFF.

DNA for the CDR3: TGCGCCAGCAGCTCGAGGGTACAGGGGGCAAGGGCTGAAGCTTTCTTT. Protein product: CASSSRVQGARAEAFF. The chain has TRBV5-1 and TRBJ1-1; 9 nucleotides line up with TRBD1. The CDR3 is made up of 16 amino acids. From germline, CDR1 is SGHRS and CDR2 YFSETQ. The V gene end was trimmed by 3 bases and the J gene end by 6 bases; junction bases not matched to a gene: 12. The complete variable domain, with remaining parts taken from reference TRBV5-1 and TRBJ1-1, reads KAGVTQTPRYLIKTRGQQVTLSCSPISGHRSVSWYQQTPGQGLQFLFEYFSETQRNKGNFPGRFSGRQFSNSRSEMNVSTLELGDSALYLCASSSRVQGARAEAFFGQGTRLTVV.

This chain joins TRBV9 and TRBJ2-7, with 8 bases matching TRBD1. This CDR3 comprises 14 residues. Germline V lookup: CDR1 SGDLS, CDR2 YYNGEE. V was clipped by 3 bases and J by 4 bases; unmatched bases: 6. The CDR3 sequence is CASSAGTGLYEQYF. The CDR3 region has the DNA TGTGCCAGCAGCGCGGGGACAGGATTGTACGAGCAGTACTTC.

This clone was seen only a few times. The CDR3 loop reads CAISDTDRGLSTEAFF. CDR3 nucleotide sequence: TGTGCCATCAGTGATACGGACAGGGGATTATCCACTGAAGCTTTCTTT. The V gene is TRBV10-3, the J gene TRBJ1-1; 9 bases are a match to TRBD1. With V trimmed by 3 bases and J by 4 bases, 9 bases remained unmatched. The CDR3 covers 16 residues. CDR1 is ENHRY, CDR2 SYGVKD, per germline.

The rearrangement joins TRBV7-6 to TRBJ2-7; 9 nucleotides match TRBD2. This CDR3 spans 16 amino acids. Germline assignment: CDR1 SGHVS and CDR2 FNYEAQ. V trimming: 0 bases; J trimming: 3 bases; junction bases outside the gene matches: 6. This CDR3 reads CASSLAPTSGIYEQYF. The CDR3 DNA reads as TGTGCCAGCAGCTTAGCCCCGACTAGCGGAATCTACGAGCAGTACTTC.

The V gene is TRBV6-1, the J gene TRBJ1-2; tentative D call: TRBD1 (6 bases). Deletions cut 3 bases from V and 4 bases from J, with 12 bases between. CDR1 is MNHNS and CDR2 is SASEGT in the germline V gene. The CDR3 has 14 amino acids. The CDR3 is CASSEQDSFYGYTF. The CDR3, as DNA: TGTGCCAGCAGTGAGCAGGACAGTTTCTATGGCTACACCTTC.

The chain carries TRBV6-5 and TRBJ1-2; D uncertain. Germline V gives CDR1 MNHEY, CDR2 SVGAGI. The V end lost 3 bases, the J end lost 4 bases, and 9 bases lay between the germline ends. The CDR3 consists of 13 residues. In DNA, the CDR3 is TGTGCCAGCAGTTATCGAGGGCTCTATGGCTACACCTTC. Its translation: CASSYRGLYGYTF.

This chain connects TRBV9 to TRBJ1-6, with TRBD1 matching 12 bases. With V trimmed by 4 bases and J by 14 bases, 16 bases remained unmatched. Per the germline V gene, CDR1 is SGDLS and CDR2 is YYNGEE. CDR3 length equals 17 residues. The CDR3 DNA follows: TGTGCCAGCAGCCCAAATTCCCCGGGACAGGGGGCTAATACCCTCCACTTT. Protein: CASSPNSPGQGANTLHF.

V usage is TRBV18 and J usage is TRBJ2-3; 14 positions match TRBD2. CDR3 size: 18 residues. Trimming cost V 3 bases and J 2 bases; bases outside gene matches: 7. Per the germline V gene, CDR1 is KGHSH and CDR2 is LQKENI. The CDR3 loop is CASSPGWTSGGYTDTQYF. The CDR3 DNA reads TGTGCCAGCTCACCTGGTTGGACTAGCGGGGGGTACACAGATACGCAGTATTTT.

The CDR3: CASSESTGSETQYF. The CDR3, as DNA: TGCGCCAGCAGTGAGTCGACGGGGTCGGAGACCCAGTACTTC. The genes are TRBV10-2 and TRBJ2-5; D might be TRBD2 (5 bases). This CDR3 is 14 amino acids long. Germline V gene lookup returns CDR1 WSHSY and CDR2 SAAADI. With 0 bases removed from V and 5 bases from J, the gap between germline ends came to 10 bases.

The CDR3 sequence: CASSSGTQGFTQYF. DNA for the CDR3: TGTGCCAGCAGTTCCGGGACTCAAGGCTTTACGCAGTATTTT. The chain employs TRBV6-6 and TRBJ2-3; D is perhaps TRBD2 (6 bases). V was shortened by 4 bases and J by 8 bases, with 16 bases between the two germline ends. The germline V gene has CDR1 MNHNY and CDR2 SVGAGI (reference sequence). The CDR3 contains 14 residues.

The chain couples TRBV9 to TRBJ1-5; perhaps TRBD1 as D (6 bases). V was shortened by 4 bases and J by 6 bases, with 17 bases between the two germline ends. Looked up from germline, CDR1 is SGDLS and CDR2 is YYNGEE. The CDR3 contains 15 residues. Here the CDR3 reads CASSHDRGAGQPQHF. The DNA of the CDR3 is TGTGCCAGCAGCCACGATCGGGGGGCCGGTCAGCCCCAGCATTTT.

This chain uses TRBV6-6 with TRBJ2-3; no reliable D call. Looked up from germline, CDR1 is MNHNY and CDR2 is SVGAGI (reference sequence). V was clipped by 6 bases and J by 1 base, with 8 bases between them. The CDR3 has 13 amino acids. The CDR3 protein is CASRGGGTDTQYF. CDR3 in DNA: TGTGCCAGCAGGGGTGGAGGCACAGATACGCAGTATTTT.

This clone was picked up one time. Other DNA sequences in the same sample also yield this CDR3. The chain carries TRBV6-1 and TRBJ2-7, with 7 bases that match TRBD1. The CDR3 length is 14 residues. Germline lookup yields CDR1 MNHNS and CDR2 SASEGT. V lost 1 base to trimming and J lost 1 base; unmatched junction nucleotides: 1. The CDR3 DNA sequence: TGTGCCAGCAGTGAAGGGACAGGATCCTACGAGCAGTACTTC. This gives the protein CASSEGTGSYEQYF.

This chain uses TRBV5-1 with TRBJ2-7; D possibly corresponds to TRBD2 (7 bases). From germline, CDR1 is SGHRS and CDR2 YFSETQ. V lost 0 bases and J 0 bases, leaving 13 bases between the germline ends. This CDR3 comprises 16 residues. The CDR3 region has the DNA TGCGCCAGCAGCTTGGATTTACGGGGGGCCTCCTACGAGCAGTACTTC. Its protein is CASSLDLRGASYEQYF.

This clone was counted between two and nine times. The chain employs TRBV2 and TRBJ2-7, with a tentative D call TRBD1 (5 bases). The ends were cut back, 7 bases at V and 6 bases at J, with 16 bases in the middle. The CDR3 has 13 amino acids. The germline CDR1 and CDR2 sequences are SNHLY and FYNNEI. The CDR3 DNA follows: TGTGCCAGCAATACCGATAGGGGTAGCGAGCAGTACTTC. It translates to CASNTDRGSEQYF.

This chain connects TRBV2 to TRBJ2-7; D not certain. The length of the CDR3 is 14 residues. The germline V and J ends were trimmed by 6 bases and 3 bases, with 15 bases remaining between them. The germline V gene encodes CDR1 SNHLY and CDR2 FYNNEI. Here the CDR3 DNA reads TGTGCCAGCAGGTACGACATTGCCCTCTACGAGCAGTACTTC. It encodes CASRYDIALYEQYF.

The chain is built from TRBV6-1 and TRBJ1-1; 8 bases align to TRBD1. V trimming: 1 base; J trimming: 4 bases; junction bases outside the gene matches: 5. Germline V gene data show CDR1 as MNHNS and CDR2 as SASEGT. The CDR3 consists of 15 residues. This CDR3 reads CASSEVDRGFTEAFF. CDR3 coding DNA: TGTGCCAGCAGTGAAGTCGACAGGGGTTTCACTGAAGCTTTCTTT.

The sample holds a few counts of this clone. The rearrangement joins TRBV18 to TRBJ1-5, with D tentatively TRBD1 (6 bases). Trimming took 2 bases from V and 1 from J, leaving 9 bases between them. CDR3 length equals 15 residues. Germline values: CDR1 KGHSH, CDR2 LQKENI. The CDR3 loop reads CASSPGGKSNQPQHF. In DNA, the CDR3 is TGTGCCAGCTCACCAGGGGGCAAAAGCAATCAGCCCCAGCATTTT.

V gene TRBV25-1 combines with J gene TRBJ1-4; D might be TRBD1 (6 bases). The CDR3 has 14 amino acids. V was clipped by 6 bases and J by 4 bases, with 12 bases between them. Germline V gives CDR1 MGHDK, CDR2 SYGVNS. This chain's CDR3 is CASRKTGDNEKLFF. The CDR3 coding sequence is TGTGCCAGCAGGAAGACAGGCGATAATGAAAAACTGTTTTTT.

The chain is built from TRBV19 and TRBJ2-6; 9 bases map to TRBD1. This CDR3 comprises 16 residues. V lost 5 bases to trimming and J lost 7 bases; unmatched junction nucleotides: 9. The germline V gene encodes CDR1 LNHDA and CDR2 SQIVND (reference sequence). The CDR3 DNA is TGTGCCAGTAGTGAGGACAGGGGCGCGAGAGCCAACGTCCTGACTTTC. This gives the protein CASSEDRGARANVLTF. The whole variable domain, remainder taken from reference TRBV19 and TRBJ2-6, is DGGITQSPKYLFRKEGQNVTLSCEQNLNHDAMYWYRQDPGQGLRLIYYSQIVNDFQKGDIAEGYSVSREKKESFPLTVTSAQKNPTAFYLCASSEDRGARANVLTFGAGSRLTVL.